The entry below gives a single T cell receptor (beta chain) sequence along with its context. Only a few counts were recorded for this clonotype. No cognate antigen has been identified for it. Nothing much larger sits one base from this clone, and base qualities are not available. The donors were roughly 39 Caucasian individuals from Russia, aged 6 to 90 years, who were systemically healthy. Each donor gave about 10 milliliters of peripheral blood, drawn into EDTA-treated Vacutainer tubes. Ficoll-Paque density-gradient centrifugation was used to isolate PBMCs, with at least 7 million obtained per sample. Total RNA, at least 6 micrograms per sample, was extracted from PBMCs with Trizol reagent. For every donor, an aliquot of PBMCs went through flow cytometry to measure the percentages of naive CD45RAhigh/CD27high T cells. The sample comes from a study of blood T cells in healthy people across ages (dated by TCRdb to between 2014 and 2016). Background on the whole study: In model experiments, template switching captured about one uniquely barcoded TCR beta cDNA molecule for every two T cells. To avoid experimental bias, donors of different ages were randomly spread across the sequencing lanes. Donors were grouped into four age groups: young (average approximately 15 years), middle-aged (roughly 38), aged (around 62) and long-lived (approximately 82). The study measured age-related changes in TCR beta repertoire diversity using deep sequencing normalized with unique cDNA molecular identifiers. Two additional independent replicas of 1 million unique cDNA reads from the same blood draw were analyzed for two donors (one aged 18 to 29 and one aged 80 or older). Overall study results and their limits: Estimates of total diversity based on one million sequenced T cells were considered lower bounds and underestimates. As age increased, observed TCR beta diversity per million T cells dropped in a roughly linear way, and a significant reduction was already evident by age around 41. Because the CMV infection status of the donors was unknown, age-related changes in expanded clonotypes may potentially have been confounded. There was a strong correlation between observed TCR beta diversity and the percentage of naive T cells measured by flow cytometry. The long-lived group showed more naive CD4+ T cells, fewer expanded clones and increased TCR diversity than the aged group, suggesting age selection. Conclusive comparison of naive and antigen-experienced compartments was prevented by the profiling of bulk unsorted PBMCs.

Clipping removes 4 bases from V and 5 bases from J, with 4 as the unmatched junction base count. Looking up the germline V gene (reference sequence) yields CDR1 DFQATT and CDR2 SNEGSKA. From the cysteine through the phenylalanine, the CDR3 covers 15 amino acids. Only the CDR3 DNA stays, 45 bases, in frame from base 1. Library preparation employed 5' RACE. A second PCR of about 6 to 11 cycles was performed with a sample-barcoded 5' primer and a J-beta primer mix. Each TCR beta cDNA molecule received a unique molecular identifier from a template-switch 5' adaptor carrying 12 random nucleotides. Each sample yielded at least 2.5 million CDR3-containing paired-end reads. First-strand cDNA was synthesized from all RNA with the Mint cDNA synthesis kit, primed by a TRBC-specific oligonucleotide. Following uracil-DNA glycosylase treatment, all cDNA underwent a first 18-cycle PCR with the universal primers M1SS and BC2_uni_R. Regarding the original processing steps: Each sample was normalized by randomly selecting 1 million high-quality reads, each carrying a distinct molecular identifier. Reads sharing molecular identifiers were discarded rather than binned into consensus sequences. MiTCR, with a Q25 quality threshold and the strictest error-elimination algorithm, was used for CDR3 identification, clonotype clustering and error correction. A nonparametric unseen species model with Euler transformation was used to estimate lower-bound total TCR beta diversity. The public sequencing data were trimmed at Q25 with fastp and processed into clonotypes with MiXCR by TCRdb, which kept only in-frame beta chains. Each CDR3 protein gets just one entry, which takes the most common genes and DNA from the rows behind it. The V and J calls shown here were made by TCRdb, not taken from the authors' results. This sample lists 1.8 million or so distinct CDR3 sequences; about two fifths were detected once. Jointly, the top ten make up 20% to 25% of the sample.

The chain is encoded by TRBV20-1 joined to TRBJ2-3, and 15 junction bases match TRBD2. This receptor was obtained from a human donor in good health. The sample comprised blood. The DNA sequence is TGCAGTGCTAAGGGACTAGCGGGGGGTGTAGATACGCAGTATTTT. The translation is CSAKGLAGGVDTQYF.